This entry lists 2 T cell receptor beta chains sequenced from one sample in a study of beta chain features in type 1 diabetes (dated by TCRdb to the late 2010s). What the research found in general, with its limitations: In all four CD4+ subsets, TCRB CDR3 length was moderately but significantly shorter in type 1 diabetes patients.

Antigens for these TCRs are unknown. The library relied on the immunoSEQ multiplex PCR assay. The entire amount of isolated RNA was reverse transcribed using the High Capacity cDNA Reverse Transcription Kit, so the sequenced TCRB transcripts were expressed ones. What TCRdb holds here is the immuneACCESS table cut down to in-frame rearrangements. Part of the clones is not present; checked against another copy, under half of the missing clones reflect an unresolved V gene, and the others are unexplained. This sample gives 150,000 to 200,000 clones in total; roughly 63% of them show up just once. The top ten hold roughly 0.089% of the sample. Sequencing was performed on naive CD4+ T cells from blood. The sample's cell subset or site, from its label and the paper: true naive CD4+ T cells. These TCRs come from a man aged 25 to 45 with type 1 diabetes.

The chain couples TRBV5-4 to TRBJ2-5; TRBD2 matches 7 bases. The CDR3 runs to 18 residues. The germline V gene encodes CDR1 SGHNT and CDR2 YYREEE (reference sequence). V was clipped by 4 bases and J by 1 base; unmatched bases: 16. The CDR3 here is CASSPGGAAGESQETQYF. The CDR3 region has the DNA TGTGCCAGCAGCCCTGGCGGTGCGGCGGGGGAATCCCAAGAGACCCAGTACTTC. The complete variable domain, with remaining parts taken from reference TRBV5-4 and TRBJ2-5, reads ETGVTQSPTHLIKTRGQQVTLRCSSQSGHNTVSWYQQALGQGPQFIFQYYREEENGRGNFPPRFSGLQFPNYSSELNVNALELDDSALYLCASSPGGAAGESQETQYFGPGTRLLVL.

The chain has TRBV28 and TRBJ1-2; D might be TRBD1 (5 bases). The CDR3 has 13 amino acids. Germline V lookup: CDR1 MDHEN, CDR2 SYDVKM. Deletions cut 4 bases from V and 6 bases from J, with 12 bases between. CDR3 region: CASSSLVGDGYTF. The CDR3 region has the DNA TGTGCCAGCAGTTCCTTAGTAGGGGATGGCTACACCTTC.